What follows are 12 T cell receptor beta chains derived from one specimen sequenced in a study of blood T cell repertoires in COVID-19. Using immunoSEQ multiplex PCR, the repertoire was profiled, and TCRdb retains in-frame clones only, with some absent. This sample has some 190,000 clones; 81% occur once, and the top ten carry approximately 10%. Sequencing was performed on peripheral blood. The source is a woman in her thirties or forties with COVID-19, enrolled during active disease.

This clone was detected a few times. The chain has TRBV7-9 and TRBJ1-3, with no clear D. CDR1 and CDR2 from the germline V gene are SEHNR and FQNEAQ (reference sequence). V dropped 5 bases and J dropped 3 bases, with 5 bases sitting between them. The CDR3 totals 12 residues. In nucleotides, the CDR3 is TGTGCCAGCAGCCGCGGTGGAAACACCATATATTTT. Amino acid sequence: CASSRGGNTIYF.

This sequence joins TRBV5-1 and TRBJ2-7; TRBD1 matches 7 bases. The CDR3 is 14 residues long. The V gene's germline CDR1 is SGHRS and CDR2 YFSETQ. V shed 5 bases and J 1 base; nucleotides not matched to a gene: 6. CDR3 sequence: CASRPSGQSYEQYF. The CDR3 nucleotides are TGCGCCAGCAGACCCTCGGGACAGTCCTACGAGCAGTACTTC.

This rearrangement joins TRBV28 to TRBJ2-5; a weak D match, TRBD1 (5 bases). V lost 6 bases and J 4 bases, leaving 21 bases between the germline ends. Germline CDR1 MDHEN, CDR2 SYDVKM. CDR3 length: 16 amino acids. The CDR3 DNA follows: TGTGCCAGCAGCTATGCCAGGGTCGCAATGATAGAGACCCAGTACTTC. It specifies CASSYARVAMIETQYF.

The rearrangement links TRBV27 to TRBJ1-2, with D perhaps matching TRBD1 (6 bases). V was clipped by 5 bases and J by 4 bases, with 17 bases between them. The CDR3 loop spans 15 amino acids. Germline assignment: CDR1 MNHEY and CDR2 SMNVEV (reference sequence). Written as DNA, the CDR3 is TGTGCCAGCAGTATCAGGGGATCGCATGGCTATGGCTACACCTTC. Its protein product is CASSIRGSHGYGYTF.

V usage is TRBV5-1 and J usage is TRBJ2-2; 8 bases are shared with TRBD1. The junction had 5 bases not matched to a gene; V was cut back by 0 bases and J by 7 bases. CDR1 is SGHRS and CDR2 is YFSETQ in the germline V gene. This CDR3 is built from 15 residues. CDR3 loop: CASSLEGTGHGELFF. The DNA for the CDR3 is TGCGCCAGCAGCTTGGAAGGGACAGGCCACGGGGAGCTGTTTTTT.

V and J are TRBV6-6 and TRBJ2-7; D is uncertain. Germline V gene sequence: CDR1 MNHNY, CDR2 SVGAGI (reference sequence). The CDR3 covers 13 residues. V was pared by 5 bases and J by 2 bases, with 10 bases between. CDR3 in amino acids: CASSTDLAYEQYV. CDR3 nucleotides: TGTGCCAGCAGTACAGATTTAGCCTACGAGCAGTACGTC.

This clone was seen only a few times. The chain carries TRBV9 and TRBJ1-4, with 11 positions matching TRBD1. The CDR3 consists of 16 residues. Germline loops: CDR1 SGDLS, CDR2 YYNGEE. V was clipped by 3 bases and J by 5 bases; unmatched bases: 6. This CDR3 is CASSEEDRGLNEKLFF. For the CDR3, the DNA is TGTGCCAGCAGCGAAGAGGACAGGGGGCTGAATGAAAAACTGTTTTTT.

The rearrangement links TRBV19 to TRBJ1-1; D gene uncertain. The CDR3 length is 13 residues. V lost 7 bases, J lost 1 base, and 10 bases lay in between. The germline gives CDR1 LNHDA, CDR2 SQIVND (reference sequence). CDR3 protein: CASIQSGNTEAFF. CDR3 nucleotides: TGTGCCAGTATTCAATCAGGGAACACTGAAGCTTTCTTT.

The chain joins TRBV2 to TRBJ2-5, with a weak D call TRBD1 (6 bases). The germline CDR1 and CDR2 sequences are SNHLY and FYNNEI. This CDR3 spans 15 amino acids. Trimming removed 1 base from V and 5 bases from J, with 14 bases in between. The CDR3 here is CASSEVGAQGETQYF. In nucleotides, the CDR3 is TGTGCCAGCAGTGAAGTGGGGGCCCAAGGGGAGACCCAGTACTTC.

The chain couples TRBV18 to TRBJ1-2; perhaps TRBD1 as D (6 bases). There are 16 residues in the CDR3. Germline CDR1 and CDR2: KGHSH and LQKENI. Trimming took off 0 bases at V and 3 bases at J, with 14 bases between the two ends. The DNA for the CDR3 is TGTGCCAGCTCACCACCTTCCCGGGGGGCGGACTATGGCTACACCTTC. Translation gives CASSPPSRGADYGYTF.

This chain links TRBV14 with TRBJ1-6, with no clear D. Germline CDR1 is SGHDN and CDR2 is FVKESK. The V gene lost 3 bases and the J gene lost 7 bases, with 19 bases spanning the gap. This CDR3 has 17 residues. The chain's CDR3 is CASSQYRLPGGNSPLHF. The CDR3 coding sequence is TGTGCCAGCAGCCAGTACCGTCTCCCTGGAGGGAATTCACCCCTCCACTTT. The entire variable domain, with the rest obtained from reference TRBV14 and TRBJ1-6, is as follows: EAGVTQFPSHSVIEKGQTVTLRCDPISGHDNLYWYRRVMGKEIKFLLHFVKESKQDESGMPNNRFLAERTGGTYSTLKVQPAELEDSGVYFCASSQYRLPGGNSPLHFGNGTRLTVT.

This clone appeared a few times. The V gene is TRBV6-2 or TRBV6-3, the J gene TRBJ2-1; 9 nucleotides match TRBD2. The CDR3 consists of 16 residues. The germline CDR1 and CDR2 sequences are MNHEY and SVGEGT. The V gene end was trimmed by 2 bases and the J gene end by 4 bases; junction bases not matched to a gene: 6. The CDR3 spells CASSYLPSGKYNEQFF. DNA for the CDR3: TGTGCCAGCAGTTACCTCCCTAGCGGGAAGTACAATGAGCAGTTCTTC.